This is a list of T cell receptor beta chains from one sample in a study of shared clonotypes between healthy human individuals. Produced via immunoSEQ multiplex PCR; TCRdb's table is partial and in-frame only. The repertoire holds roughly 2.5 million clones, with just over 90% as singletons. Material: naive CD4+ T cells sorted from blood. Receptors were obtained from a man aged 18-30 years in good health. Both conserved end residues are part of each CDR3.

V,J,CDR3
TRBV6-6,TRBJ2-3,CASSPPGTDTQYF
TRBV28,TRBJ2-5,CASSFGGLAGQETQYF
TRBV6-1,TRBJ2-1,CASSERTGGEAEQFF
TRBV15,TRBJ2-1,CATSRVVSPRQGWDEQFF
TRBV18,TRBJ2-3,CASSPRLAFTDTQYF
TRBV5-6,TRBJ1-3,CASSLQGNLNTIYF
TRBV19,TRBJ2-5,CASSIAAGETQYF
TRBV7-9,TRBJ2-1,CASSLRERIVSYNEQFF
TRBV6-6,TRBJ1-4,CASSIQAGDRGFF
TRBV10-3,TRBJ2-1,CAISGGSLAVSYNEQFF
TRBV27,TRBJ2-7,CASSGYRGSDEQYF
TRBV9,TRBJ2-3,CASTLSGSLASPDTQYF
TRBV11-2,TRBJ2-7,CASSLLSSSYEQYF
TRBV9,TRBJ2-7,CASSVEAGAFGQYF
TRBV5-6,TRBJ2-5,CASSLGAVTQETQYF
TRBV5-4,TRBJ2-1,CASREPGTSGNNEQFF
TRBV21-1,TRBJ1-4,CASSKEWGNRSMNRKKLFF
TRBV28,TRBJ1-6,CASSGQVSSYNSPLHF
TRBV5-8,TRBJ2-3,CASSLGAATDTQYF
TRBV2,TRBJ2-2,CASSERLAGTGELFF
TRBV5-1,TRBJ2-7,CASSLETGRYEQYF
TRBV20-1,TRBJ2-1,CSARSKGQFF
TRBV4-3,TRBJ2-7,CASSQDFPIGEQYF